The 18 T cell receptor beta chains below come from one sample, sequenced in a study of cytomegalovirus exposure and HLA in healthy donors. A multiplex PCR was run with 60 Vbeta primers and 13 Jbeta primers. Libraries were prepared by immunoSEQ multiplex PCR; TCRdb keeps only in-frame clonotypes and omits some of them. The sample shows under 200,000 clones, 60% to 80% of them seen only once. Sequencing was done on a sample of PBMCs. Receptors were obtained from a man aged 18-30 years in good health and CMV-seropositive.

This chain joins TRBV4-1 and TRBJ1-4; 8 bases fit TRBD1. This CDR3 has 16 amino acids. V was pared by 0 bases and J by 6 bases, with 6 bases of the junction left unmatched. The V gene's germline CDR1 is MGHRA and CDR2 YSYEKL. Here the CDR3 reads CASSQEGGTGYEKLFF. DNA for the CDR3: TGCGCCAGCAGCCAAGAAGGTGGGACAGGTTATGAAAAACTGTTTTTT.

The sample holds a few counts of this clone. This chain joins TRBV19 and TRBJ1-3; unclear D gene. V dropped 4 bases and J dropped 0 bases, with 10 bases sitting between them. CDR3 length equals 15 residues. CDR1 is LNHDA, CDR2 SQIVND, per germline (reference sequence). The CDR3 DNA sequence: TGTGCCAGTAGTAAAGAATATTACTCTGGAAACACCATATATTTT. Protein product: CASSKEYYSGNTIYF.

The chain has TRBV5-6 and TRBJ2-1, with 9 nucleotides matching TRBD2. Per germline, CDR1 SGHDT and CDR2 YYEEEE. The CDR3 is made up of 15 amino acids. V dropped 0 bases and J dropped 6; count of bases not matched to a gene: 4. CDR3 sequence (DNA): TGTGCCAGCAGCTTGGTTAGCGGGAGCATCAATGAGCAGTTCTTC. Its protein is CASSLVSGSINEQFF.

The chain has TRBV10-1 and TRBJ2-2; 7 positions agree with TRBD2. The germline V gene encodes CDR1 WNHNN and CDR2 SYGVQD (reference sequence). Losses at the gene ends were 2 bases for V and 7 bases for J; bases not matched to a gene: 16. The CDR3 extends over 18 amino acids. The chain's CDR3 is CASSEPWERTGGIGELFF. CDR3 nucleotide sequence: TGCGCCAGCAGTGAGCCTTGGGAACGGACGGGGGGAATCGGGGAGCTGTTTTTT.

The J gene is TRBJ2-1, the V gene TRBV12-5; D might be TRBD1 (5 bases). V dropped 6 bases and J dropped 0 bases, with 12 bases sitting between them. This CDR3 comprises 15 residues. Per the germline V gene, CDR1 is LGHNT and CDR2 is FRNRAP. DNA of the CDR3: TGTGCTAGTGGGGTGACAGAGAGCTCCTACAATGAGCAGTTCTTC. Amino acid sequence: CASGVTESSYNEQFF.

J is TRBJ1-2 and V is TRBV30; possibly TRBD1 for D (6 bases). This CDR3 is built from 15 residues. V was clipped by 2 bases and J by 8 bases, with 21 bases between them. CDR1 is GTSNPN, CDR2 SVGIG, per germline (reference sequence). The CDR3 is CAWSRSQGSSSGYTF. As DNA, the CDR3 is TGTGCCTGGAGTCGGTCGCAGGGGAGTTCGAGCGGCTACACCTTC.

J is TRBJ2-1 and V is TRBV18, with TRBD2 matching 8 bases. CDR1 is KGHSH and CDR2 is LQKENI in the germline V gene. CDR3 length equals 13 residues. The V and J ends lost 6 bases and 8 bases, in that order; junction bases with no gene match: 6. CDR3 sequence (DNA): TGTGCCAGCTCTCGACTAGCGATGGATGAGCAGTTCTTC. It specifies CASSRLAMDEQFF. Looking up the rest from reference TRBV18 and TRBJ2-1 gives the full variable domain: NAGVMQNPRHLVRRRGQEARLRCSPMKGHSHVYWYRQLPEEGLKFMVYLQKENIIDESGMPKERFSAEFPKEGPSILRIQQVVRGDSAAYFCASSRLAMDEQFFGPGTRLTVL.

The V gene is TRBV9, the J gene TRBJ1-2; TRBD1 matches 7 bases. Germline CDR1 and CDR2: SGDLS and YYNGEE. The CDR3 consists of 16 residues. V gave up 0 bases and J gave up 6 bases; unmatched junction bases: 11. The CDR3 coding sequence is TGTGCCAGCAGCGTAGGGACAGGAGCCGTCGGGGATGGCTACACCTTC. Protein product: CASSVGTGAVGDGYTF. Together with reference TRBV9 and TRBJ1-2, the CDR3 gives the full variable domain: DSGVTQTPKHLITATGQRVTLRCSPRSGDLSVYWYQQSLDQGLQFLIQYYNGEERAKGNILERFSAQQFPDLHSELNLSSLELGDSALYFCASSVGTGAVGDGYTFGSGTRLTVV.

The chain uses TRBV9 and TRBJ2-2; D is possibly TRBD2 (5 bases). V gave up 5 bases and J gave up 7 bases, with 15 bases separating them. CDR3 length equals 14 residues. Germline CDR1 is SGDLS and CDR2 is YYNGEE. CDR3 nucleotide sequence: TGTGCCAGCAGACCGGCGGGCGCGGGCGGGGAGCTGTTTTTT. Its protein is CASRPAGAGGELFF.

The chain is built from TRBV9 and TRBJ2-3; 9 bases line up with TRBD2. The CDR3 is made up of 17 amino acids. Unmatched junction bases numbered 8, after V lost 3 bases and J lost 0 bases. Germline V gives CDR1 SGDLS, CDR2 YYNGEE. This CDR3 reads CASSALGLASSTDTQYF. The CDR3 DNA reads TGTGCCAGCAGCGCACTCGGACTAGCGAGTAGCACAGATACGCAGTATTTT.

V is TRBV5-4 and J is TRBJ2-6; the D gene is possibly TRBD2 (5 bases). CDR3 length equals 15 residues. Looked up from germline, CDR1 is SGHNT and CDR2 is YYREEE (reference sequence). V lost 4 bases and J 0 bases, leaving 8 bases between the germline ends. The CDR3 spells CASSPGNSGANVLTF. The DNA of the CDR3 is TGTGCCAGCAGCCCCGGGAACTCTGGGGCCAACGTCCTGACTTTC.

This chain joins TRBV27 and TRBJ2-7, with 8 bases that match TRBD1. The CDR3 totals 14 residues. Germline CDR1 reads MNHEY; CDR2 reads SMNVEV (reference sequence). The V gene end was trimmed by 5 bases and the J gene end by 5 bases; junction bases not matched to a gene: 8. The CDR3 nucleotides are TGTGCCAGCAGTACCCGGACAGGGAAGGACGAGCAGTACTTC. It specifies CASSTRTGKDEQYF.

The chain links TRBV5-6 to TRBJ1-5; TRBD1 might be the D (6 bases). Trimming took 4 bases from V and 0 from J, leaving 11 bases between them. This CDR3 contains 15 residues. From germline, CDR1 is SGHDT and CDR2 YYEEEE. The CDR3 region is CASSAGTNSNQPQHF. The CDR3 nucleotides are TGTGCCAGCAGCGCCGGGACAAATAGCAATCAGCCCCAGCATTTT.

This clone was observed once. The chain links TRBV11-2 to TRBJ2-1; TRBD2 is a possible D gene (5 bases). This CDR3 has 14 amino acids. CDR1 SGHAT and CDR2 FQNNGV come from the germline V gene. V was pared by 4 bases and J by 5 bases, with 12 bases between. The CDR3 region is CASSWRTVDNEQFF. The CDR3 region has the DNA TGTGCCAGCAGCTGGAGGACGGTTGACAATGAGCAGTTCTTC. Variable domain in full (rest from reference TRBV11-2 and TRBJ2-1): EAGVAQSPRYKIIEKRQSVAFWCNPISGHATLYWYQQILGQGPKLLIQFQNNGVVDDSQLPKDRFSAERLKGVDSTLKIQPAKLEDSAVYLCASSWRTVDNEQFFGPGTRLTVL.

The chain employs TRBV13 and TRBJ1-4, with D unclear. The CDR3 loop spans 15 amino acids. V dropped 5 bases and J dropped 0 bases, with 10 bases sitting between them. Germline CDR1 reads PRHDT; CDR2 reads FYEKMQ (reference sequence). CDR3 nucleotides: TGTGCCAGCAGCGCCCGGAGATCAACTAATGAAAAACTGTTTTTT. Residues: CASSARRSTNEKLFF.

This chain links TRBV6-1 with TRBJ2-5; 11 positions agree with TRBD2. Germline V gene sequence: CDR1 MNHNS, CDR2 SASEGT. The CDR3 is 15 amino acids. Trimming cost V 8 bases and J 4 bases; bases outside gene matches: 9. The CDR3 DNA reads as TGTGCCAGCGGTATTAGCGGGAGGGGGGGAGAGACCCAGTACTTC. It encodes CASGISGRGGETQYF.

The chain recombines TRBV4-3 with TRBJ2-1; D might be TRBD2 (5 bases). CDR1 LGHNA and CDR2 YSLEER come from the germline V gene. This CDR3 contains 14 residues. Trimming took 5 bases from V and 8 from J, leaving 16 bases between them. CDR3 in DNA: TGCGCCAGCAGCGTACTAACGGGGATCCATGAGCAGTTCTTC. Its translation: CASSVLTGIHEQFF.

This clone was seen more than once but under ten times. The chain combines TRBV19 with TRBJ1-5, with a weak D call TRBD1 (5 bases). V lost 7 bases and J lost 9, with 22 bases in between. Germline assignment: CDR1 LNHDA and CDR2 SQIVND (reference sequence). This CDR3 has 15 residues. DNA of the CDR3: TGTGCCAGTAAAAGTTCAGGGCCCAAGAATGGGCCCCAGCATTTT. It translates to CASKSSGPKNGPQHF.